This TCR beta chain emerged from a study of Ad26.COV2.S vaccination and SARS-CoV-2 variants. Notes on the study in general: Spike-specific TCR breadth ran higher among vaccine recipients than placebo recipients.

The germline gives CDR1 MNHNS, CDR2 SASEGT. The CDR3 covers 14 residues. The V gene lost 3 bases and the J gene lost 3 bases, with 12 bases spanning the gap. The assay was immunoSEQ multiplex PCR, and TCRdb's table has in-frame clones only and misses some. The sample records some 350,000 clones, approximately 90% being singletons. Concerning this clone itself: Its antigen remains unknown.

The clonotype comes from a human donor who had recovered from COVID-19. This sample comprised peripheral blood, obtained after recovery from COVID-19. The chain combines TRBV6-1 with TRBJ2-7, with D maybe TRBD1 (6 bases). CDR3 in amino acids: CASSEVQGHYEQYF. The CDR3 nucleotides read TGTGCCAGCAGTGAGGTACAGGGTCACTACGAGCAGTACTTC.